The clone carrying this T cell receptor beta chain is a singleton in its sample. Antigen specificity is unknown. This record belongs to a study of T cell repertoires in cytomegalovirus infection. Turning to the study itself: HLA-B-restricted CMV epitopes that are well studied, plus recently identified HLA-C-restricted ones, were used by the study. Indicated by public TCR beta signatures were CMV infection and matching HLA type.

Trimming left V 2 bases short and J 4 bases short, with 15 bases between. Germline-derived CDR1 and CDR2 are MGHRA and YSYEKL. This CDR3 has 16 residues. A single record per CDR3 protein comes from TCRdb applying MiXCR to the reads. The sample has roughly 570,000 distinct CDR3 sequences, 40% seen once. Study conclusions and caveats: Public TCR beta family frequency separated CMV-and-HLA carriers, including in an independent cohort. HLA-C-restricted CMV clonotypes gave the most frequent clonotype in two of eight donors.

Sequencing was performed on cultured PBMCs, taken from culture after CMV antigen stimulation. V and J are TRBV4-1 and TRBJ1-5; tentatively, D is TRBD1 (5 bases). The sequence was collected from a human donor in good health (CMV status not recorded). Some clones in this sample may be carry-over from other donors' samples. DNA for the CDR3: TGCGCCAGCAGCCAACGGCTGACTGGGGCTAATCAGCCCCAGCATTTT. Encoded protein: CASSQRLTGANQPQHF.